This is a list of T cell receptor beta chains from one sample in a study of blood T cell repertoires in COVID-19. This table comes from immunoSEQ multiplex PCR, and its TCRdb copy is limited to in-frame clones, with some not included. This sample carries about 220,000 clones, over 65% of them seen once, and the ten largest clones take 3% to 3.5%. The sample was PBMCs or T cells enriched from blood (not recorded which). These receptors came from a woman aged 60-75 years who had recovered from COVID-19. CDR3s include the opening cysteine and the closing phenylalanine or tryptophan. A D gene is named only where the DNA matches it firmly. Only part of the rows carry a size: once, few, many, or a class if the clone is expanded.

V gene,D gene,clone size,J gene,CDR3 protein,CDR3 DNA
TRBV6-2/TRBV6-3,-,-,TRBJ2-5,CASSYEIKTQYF,TGTGCCAGCAGTTACGAGATAAAGACCCAGTACTTC
TRBV19,-,once,TRBJ2-2,CASRLTRVGELFF,TGTGCCAGTAGACTTACGAGGGTCGGGGAGCTGTTTTTT
TRBV4-1,TRBD1,few,TRBJ1-3,CASSRPGTGEGNTIYF,TGCGCCAGCAGCCGCCCTGGGACAGGAGAAGGAAACACCATATATTTT
TRBV5-1,-,few,TRBJ1-1,CASSQQGLDAEAFF,TGCGCCAGCAGCCAACAGGGTCTGGACGCTGAAGCTTTCTTT
TRBV11-2,-,-,TRBJ1-3,CASSLRVNTIYF,TGTGCCAGCAGCCTTCGCGTGAACACCATATATTTT
TRBV6-5,-,-,TRBJ2-3,CASSYSFADTQYF,TGTGCCAGCAGTTACTCGTTCGCAGATACGCAGTATTTT
TRBV27,-,-,TRBJ2-7,CASSPIDSKSYEQYF,TGTGCCAGCAGTCCTATAGACTCTAAGTCCTACGAGCAGTACTTC
TRBV5-4,-,-,TRBJ2-2,CASSSRDLNTGELFF,TGTGCCAGCAGCAGCCGGGACTTGAACACCGGGGAGCTGTTTTTT
TRBV27,TRBD2,-,TRBJ2-5,CASRKGLAAPQETQYF,TGTGCCAGCAGGAAAGGACTAGCGGCACCCCAAGAGACCCAGTACTTC
TRBV12-5,-,-,TRBJ2-2,CASGKTGTTNTGELFF,TGTGCTAGTGGTAAGACCGGGACAACGAACACCGGGGAGCTGTTTTTT
TRBV9,-,-,TRBJ1-5,CASSAEGTNQPQHF,TGTGCCAGCAGCGCCGAGGGTACCAATCAGCCCCAGCATTTT
TRBV11-2,-,-,TRBJ2-1,CASSFRGSGLSYNEQFF,TGTGCCAGCAGCTTCCGGGGAAGCGGGCTCTCATACAATGAGCAGTTCTTC
TRBV4-3,TRBD2,-,TRBJ2-1,CASSQDFETSGGRYNEQFF,TGCGCCAGCAGCCAAGATTTCGAGACTAGCGGGGGTCGTTACAATGAGCAGTTCTTC
TRBV11-1,-,-,TRBJ1-1,CASSLNSGITEAFF,TGTGCCAGCAGCTTAAATTCAGGGATCACTGAAGCTTTCTTT
TRBV12-3/TRBV12-4,-,-,TRBJ1-5,CASRLGGVQPQHF,TGTGCCAGCAGACTAGGGGGGGTTCAGCCCCAGCATTTT
TRBV27,-,-,TRBJ1-1,CASTLGGGHLNTEAFF,TGTGCCAGCACCTTGGGTGGGGGACACCTGAACACTGAAGCTTTCTTT
TRBV3-1/TRBV3-2,TRBD1,few,TRBJ2-3,CASTWDRDSTDTQYF,TGTGCCAGCACCTGGGACAGGGATAGCACAGATACGCAGTATTTT
TRBV9,-,-,TRBJ1-2,CASSPSGGAYGYTF,TGTGCCAGCAGCCCCAGCGGGGGGGCCTATGGCTACACCTTC
TRBV2,-,-,TRBJ2-1,CASSAGVGYYYNEQFF,TGTGCCAGCAGTGCGGGGGTGGGATATTATTACAATGAGCAGTTCTTC
TRBV6-5,-,-,TRBJ1-2,CASKPNLAPHGYTF,TGTGCCAGCAAGCCAAATTTAGCGCCCCATGGCTACACCTTC
TRBV19,TRBD2,once,TRBJ2-7,CASSMQLGGSIYEQYF,TGTGCCAGTAGTATGCAATTAGGCGGGAGTATTTACGAGCAGTACTTC
TRBV29-1,TRBD1,few,TRBJ2-3,CSTGQGGDTQYF,TGCAGCACTGGACAGGGAGGAGATACGCAGTATTTT
TRBV7-9,TRBD2,-,TRBJ2-1,CASSLDPRGGEQFF,TGTGCCAGCAGCTTAGATCCCCGCGGGGGTGAGCAGTTCTTC
TRBV29-1,-,-,TRBJ2-1,CSVEPPTGLRSYNEQFF,TGCAGCGTTGAACCTCCGACAGGCCTTAGGTCCTACAATGAGCAGTTCTTC
TRBV29-1,-,-,TRBJ2-5,CSVEPQGYQETQYF,TGCAGCGTTGAACCGCAGGGGTACCAAGAGACCCAGTACTTC
TRBV19,-,-,TRBJ1-2,CASSIEGYGGYTF,TGTGCCAGTAGTATTGAGGGCTATGGTGGCTACACCTTC
TRBV5-1,-,-,TRBJ1-5,CASSLGGEPGNQPQHF,TGCGCCAGCAGCCTGGGGGGAGAGCCGGGGAATCAGCCCCAGCATTTT
TRBV6-1,-,-,TRBJ1-3,CASSGTLPGSGNTIYF,TGTGCCAGCAGTGGTACCCTCCCGGGCTCTGGAAACACCATATATTTT
TRBV5-1,-,-,TRBJ2-1,CASSPAKAYNEQFF,TGCGCCAGCAGCCCAGCGAAAGCCTACAATGAGCAGTTCTTC
TRBV5-1,-,-,TRBJ1-4,CASSSTGGTPGEKLFF,TGCGCCAGCAGCAGCACGGGCGGGACGCCGGGGGAAAAACTGTTTTTT
TRBV9,TRBD2,-,TRBJ2-1,CASSDTSGGYNEQFF,TGTGCCAGCAGCGATACTAGCGGGGGTTACAATGAGCAGTTCTTC
TRBV10-3,TRBD1,-,TRBJ2-7,CAIRDRAYEQYF,TGTGCCATCAGGGACAGGGCTTACGAGCAGTACTTC
TRBV5-6,-,few,TRBJ1-5,CASSLALGGGGQPQHF,TGTGCCAGCAGCTTGGCCTTAGGCGGGGGAGGACAGCCCCAGCATTTT
TRBV15,-,-,TRBJ1-3,CATSGQGRNTIYF,TGTGCCACCAGTGGGCAGGGGCGAAACACCATATATTTT
TRBV18,-,-,TRBJ1-1,CASSPRDGGNTEAFF,TGTGCCAGCTCACCGCGGGATGGAGGAAACACTGAAGCTTTCTTT
TRBV30,TRBD2,few,TRBJ2-7,CAWSRKVTSGSDEQYF,TGTGCCTGGAGTCGAAAGGTTACTAGCGGGAGCGACGAGCAGTACTTC
TRBV7-6,-,-,TRBJ1-3,CASSLATATASGNTIYF,TGTGCCAGCAGCTTAGCTACAGCCACCGCGTCTGGAAACACCATATATTTT
TRBV7-9,-,-,TRBJ2-7,CASSLGISGNYEQYF,TGTGCCAGCAGCTTAGGGATTAGCGGAAACTACGAGCAGTACTTC
TRBV11-2,-,-,TRBJ2-1,CASSLAGGGRDEQFF,TGTGCCAGCAGCTTAGCTGGCGGGGGCCGCGATGAGCAGTTCTTC
TRBV10-3,TRBD1,-,TRBJ2-7,CAICEGTGVHEQYF,TGTGCCATCTGCGAGGGGACAGGGGTCCACGAGCAGTACTTC
TRBV5-1,TRBD1,-,TRBJ1-4,CASSVDRGGGEKLFF,TGCGCCAGCAGCGTCGACAGGGGAGGCGGTGAAAAACTGTTTTTT
TRBV5-5,-,-,TRBJ2-4,CASSLVQGGDIQYF,TGTGCCAGCAGCTTGGTGCAGGGTGGGGACATTCAGTACTTC
TRBV13,-,-,TRBJ1-6,CASSLGLIEPLHF,TGTGCCAGCAGCTTAGGCCTAATAGAACCCCTCCACTTT